Below are 5 T cell receptor beta chains sequenced from a single sample in a study of shared clonotypes between healthy human individuals. Measured with immunoSEQ multiplex PCR; TCRdb has only the in-frame clones, and not every one. Of about a million clones listed, around 77% were seen once; the top ten hold more than 0.85%. The sequenced material came from memory CD4+ T cells from PBMCs. Subset indicated: CD45RA-negative fraction. The receptors were gathered from a man aged 18 to 29 in good health. Some clones in this sample may be carry-over from other donors' samples.

In this sample, this clone turned up a few times. The chain is built from TRBV30 and TRBJ1-1, with D hard to call. The CDR3 is 11 amino acids. Germline V gene data show CDR1 as GTSNPN and CDR2 as SVGIG (reference sequence). Deletions cut 5 bases from V and 4 bases from J, with 8 bases between. CDR3 nucleotide sequence: TGTGCCTGGTTAGGTGGCACTGAAGCTTTCTTT. This codes for CAWLGGTEAFF.

The genes are TRBV7-9 and TRBJ1-2; D gene unclear. The CDR3 consists of 13 residues. Trimming stripped 4 bases from V and 2 bases from J, with 8 bases between. The V gene's germline CDR1 is SEHNR and CDR2 FQNEAQ (reference sequence). CDR3 sequence reads: CASSSTINYGYTF. The CDR3 DNA reads TGTGCCAGCAGCTCCACCATAAACTATGGCTACACCTTC. The complete variable domain, with remaining parts taken from reference TRBV7-9 and TRBJ1-2, reads DTGVSQNPRHKITKRGQNVTFRCDPISEHNRLYWYRQTLGQGPEFLTYFQNEAQLEKSRLLSDRFSAERPKGSFSTLEIQRTEQGDSAMYLCASSSTINYGYTFGSGTRLTVV.

The J gene is TRBJ1-2, the V gene TRBV6-6; 7 bases line up with TRBD1. The CDR3 has 16 residues. Germline values: CDR1 MNHNY, CDR2 SVGAGI (reference sequence). V lost 5 bases to trimming and J lost 0 bases; unmatched junction nucleotides: 9. CDR3 in amino acids: CASSPQGFGANYGYTF. The CDR3 region has the DNA TGTGCCAGCAGTCCACAGGGGTTCGGCGCTAACTATGGCTACACCTTC.

The chain links TRBV9 to TRBJ2-5; 7 nucleotides agree with TRBD2. With 0 bases clipped from V and 1 base from J, the junction kept 6 bases outside the gene matches. Looked up from germline, CDR1 is SGDLS and CDR2 is YYNGEE. The CDR3 runs to 16 residues. CDR3 sequence (DNA): TGTGCCAGCAGCGTAGTGGCGGGAGTGGGCCAAGAGACCCAGTACTTC. Encoded protein: CASSVVAGVGQETQYF.

V and J are TRBV5-5 and TRBJ1-2; D unclear. The CDR3 spans 13 residues. Deletions cut 0 bases from V and 5 bases from J, with 8 bases between. Germline CDR1 and CDR2: SGHKS and YYEKEE (reference sequence). CDR3 nucleotides: TGTGCCAGCAGCTTGGCCGATGGATATGGCTACACCTTC. This sequence encodes CASSLADGYGYTF.